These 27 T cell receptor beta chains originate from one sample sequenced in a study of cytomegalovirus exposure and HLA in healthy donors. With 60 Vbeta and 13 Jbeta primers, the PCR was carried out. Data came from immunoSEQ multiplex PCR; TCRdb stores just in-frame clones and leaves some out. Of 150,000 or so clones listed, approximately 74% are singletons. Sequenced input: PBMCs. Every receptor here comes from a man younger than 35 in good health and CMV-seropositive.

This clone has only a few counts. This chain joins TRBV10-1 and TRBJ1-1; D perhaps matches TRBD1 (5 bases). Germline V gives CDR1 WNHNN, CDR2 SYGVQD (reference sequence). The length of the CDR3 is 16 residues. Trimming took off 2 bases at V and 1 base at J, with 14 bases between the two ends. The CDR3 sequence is CASSETRQRPNTEAFF. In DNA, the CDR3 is TGCGCCAGCAGTGAGACCAGACAGCGTCCGAACACTGAAGCTTTCTTT.

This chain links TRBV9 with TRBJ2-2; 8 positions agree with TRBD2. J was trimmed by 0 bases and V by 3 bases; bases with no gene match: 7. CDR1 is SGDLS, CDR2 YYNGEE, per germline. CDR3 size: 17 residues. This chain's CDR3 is CASSDRRTSSNTGELFF. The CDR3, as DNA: TGTGCCAGCAGCGACAGAAGGACTAGCTCGAACACCGGGGAGCTGTTTTTT.

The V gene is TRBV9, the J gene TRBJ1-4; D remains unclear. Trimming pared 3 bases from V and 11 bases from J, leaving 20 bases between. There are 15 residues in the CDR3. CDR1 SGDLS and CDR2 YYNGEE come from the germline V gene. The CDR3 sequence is CASSGGGDTNAKLFF. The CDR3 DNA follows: TGTGCCAGCAGCGGGGGAGGAGACACGAACGCTAAACTGTTTTTT.

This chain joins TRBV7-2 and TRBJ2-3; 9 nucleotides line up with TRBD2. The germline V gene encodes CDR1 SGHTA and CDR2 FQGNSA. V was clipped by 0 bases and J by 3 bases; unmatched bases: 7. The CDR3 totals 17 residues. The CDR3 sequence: CASSLAPAGGGTDTQYF. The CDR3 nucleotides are TGTGCCAGCAGCTTAGCGCCAGCGGGAGGAGGGACAGATACGCAGTATTTT.

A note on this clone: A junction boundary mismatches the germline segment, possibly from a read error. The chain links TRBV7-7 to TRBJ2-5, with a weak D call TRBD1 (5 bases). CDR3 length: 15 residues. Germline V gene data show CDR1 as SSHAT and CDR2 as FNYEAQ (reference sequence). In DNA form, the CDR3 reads TGTGCTAGCAGCCCTAGGGCCAGGGTAGGCGAGACCCAGTACTTC. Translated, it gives CASSPRARVGETQYF.

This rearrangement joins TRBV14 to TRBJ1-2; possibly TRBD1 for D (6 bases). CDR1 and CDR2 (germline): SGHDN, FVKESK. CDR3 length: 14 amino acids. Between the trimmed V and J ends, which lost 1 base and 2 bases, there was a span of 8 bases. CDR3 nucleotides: TGTGCCAGCAGCCAAGCCACAGGGAACTATGGCTACACCTTC. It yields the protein CASSQATGNYGYTF.

Here the CDR3 reads CASSPRRGTDEKLFF. DNA for the CDR3: TGTGCCAGCAGCCCACGAAGGGGGACAGATGAAAAACTGTTTTTT. The rearrangement uses TRBV4-2 and TRBJ1-4; TRBD1 matches at 7 bases. Per the germline V gene, CDR1 is LGHNA and CDR2 is YNFKEQ. The CDR3 loop spans 15 amino acids. The V segment lost 4 bases and the J segment 6 bases; nucleotides outside the gene matches: 8.

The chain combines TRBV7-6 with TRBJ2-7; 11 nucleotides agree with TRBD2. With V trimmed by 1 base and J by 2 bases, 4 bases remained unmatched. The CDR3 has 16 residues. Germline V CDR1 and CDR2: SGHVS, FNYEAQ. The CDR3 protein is CASSLEGTSGTYEQYF. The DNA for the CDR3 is TGTGCCAGCAGCTTAGAAGGGACTAGCGGCACCTACGAGCAGTACTTC.

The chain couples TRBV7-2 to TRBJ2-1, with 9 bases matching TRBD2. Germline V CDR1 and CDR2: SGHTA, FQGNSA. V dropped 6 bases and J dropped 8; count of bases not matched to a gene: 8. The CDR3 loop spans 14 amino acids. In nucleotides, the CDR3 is TGTGCCAGCAGTTCGGCGGGGGGGGCCCATGAGCAGTTCTTC. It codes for CASSSAGGAHEQFF.

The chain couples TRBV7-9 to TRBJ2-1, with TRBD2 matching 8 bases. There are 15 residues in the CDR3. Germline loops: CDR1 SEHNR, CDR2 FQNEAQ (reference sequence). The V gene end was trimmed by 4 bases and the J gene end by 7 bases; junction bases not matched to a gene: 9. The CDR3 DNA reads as TGTGCCAGCAGCTCACCGGGACTAGTGGGGAATGAGCAGTTCTTC. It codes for CASSSPGLVGNEQFF.

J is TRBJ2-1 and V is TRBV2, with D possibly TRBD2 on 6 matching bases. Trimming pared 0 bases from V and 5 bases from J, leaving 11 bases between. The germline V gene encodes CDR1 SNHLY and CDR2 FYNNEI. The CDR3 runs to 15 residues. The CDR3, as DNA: TGTGCCAGCAGTGAAGCGGAGGGGACCCACAATGAGCAGTTCTTC. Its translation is CASSEAEGTHNEQFF.

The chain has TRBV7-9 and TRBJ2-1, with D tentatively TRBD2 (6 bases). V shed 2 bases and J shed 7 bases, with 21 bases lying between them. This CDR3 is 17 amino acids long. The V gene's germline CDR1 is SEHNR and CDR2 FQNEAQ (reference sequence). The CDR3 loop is CASSLNVAGKGFNEQFF. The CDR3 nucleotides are TGTGCCAGCAGCTTAAACGTGGCGGGAAAAGGGTTTAATGAGCAGTTCTTC.

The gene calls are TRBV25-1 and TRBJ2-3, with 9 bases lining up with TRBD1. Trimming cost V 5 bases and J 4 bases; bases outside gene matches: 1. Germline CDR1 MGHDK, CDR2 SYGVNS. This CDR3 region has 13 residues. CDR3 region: CASSTGGADTQYF. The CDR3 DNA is TGTGCCAGCAGTACAGGGGGCGCAGATACGCAGTATTTT.

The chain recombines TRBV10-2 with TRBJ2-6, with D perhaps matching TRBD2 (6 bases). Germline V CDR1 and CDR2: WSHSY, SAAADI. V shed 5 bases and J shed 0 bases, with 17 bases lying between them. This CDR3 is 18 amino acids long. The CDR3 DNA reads TGCGCCAGCAGTCCATATAGCGGACTGAGCTCTGGGGCCAACGTCCTGACTTTC. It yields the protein CASSPYSGLSSGANVLTF.

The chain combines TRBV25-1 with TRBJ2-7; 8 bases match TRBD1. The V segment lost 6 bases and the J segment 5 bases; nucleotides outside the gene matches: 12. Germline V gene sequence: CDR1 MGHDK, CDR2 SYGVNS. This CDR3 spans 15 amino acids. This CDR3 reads CASRVGQGSVDEQYF. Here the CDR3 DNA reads TGTGCCAGCAGGGTTGGACAGGGCTCTGTGGACGAGCAGTACTTC.

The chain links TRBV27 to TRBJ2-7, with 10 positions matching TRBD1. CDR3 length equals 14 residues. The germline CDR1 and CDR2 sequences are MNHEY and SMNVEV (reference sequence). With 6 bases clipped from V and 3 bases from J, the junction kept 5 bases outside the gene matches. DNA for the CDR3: TGTGCCAGCAGCAGAGGGGACAGGGGCTACGAGCAGTACTTC. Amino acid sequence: CASSRGDRGYEQYF.

CDR3 in DNA: TGTGCCAGCTCACCTGGACAGGGGGCAGGGTCTGGAAACACCATATATTTT. Translated: CASSPGQGAGSGNTIYF. J is TRBJ1-3 and V is TRBV18; 11 nucleotides match TRBD1. The germline gives CDR1 KGHSH, CDR2 LQKENI. The CDR3 length is 17 residues. The V segment lost 3 bases and the J segment 1 base; nucleotides outside the gene matches: 5.

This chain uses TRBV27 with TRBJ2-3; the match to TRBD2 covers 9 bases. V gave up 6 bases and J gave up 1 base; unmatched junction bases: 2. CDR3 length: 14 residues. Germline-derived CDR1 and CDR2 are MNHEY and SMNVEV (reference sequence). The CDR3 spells CASRERGGTDTQYF. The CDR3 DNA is TGTGCCAGCAGGGAGCGGGGGGGCACAGATACGCAGTATTTT.

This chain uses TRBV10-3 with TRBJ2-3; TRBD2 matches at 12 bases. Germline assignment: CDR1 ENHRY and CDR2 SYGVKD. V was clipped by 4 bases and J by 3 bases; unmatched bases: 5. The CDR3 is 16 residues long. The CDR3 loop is CAISGGLAGLTDTQYF. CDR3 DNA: TGTGCCATCAGTGGCGGACTAGCGGGGTTAACAGATACGCAGTATTTT.

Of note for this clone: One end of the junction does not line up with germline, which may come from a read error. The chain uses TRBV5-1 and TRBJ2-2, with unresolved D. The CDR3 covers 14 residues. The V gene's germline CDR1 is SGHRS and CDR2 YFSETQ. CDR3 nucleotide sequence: TGCGCCAGCAGATTGGCACTATCAATTGGGGAGCTGTTTTTT. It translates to CASRLALSIGELFF.

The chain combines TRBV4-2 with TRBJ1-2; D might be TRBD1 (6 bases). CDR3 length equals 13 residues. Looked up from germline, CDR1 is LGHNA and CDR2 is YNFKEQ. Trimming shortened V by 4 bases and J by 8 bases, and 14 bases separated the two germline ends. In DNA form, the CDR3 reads TGTGCCAGCAGCCCAGCAGGGGCGAGCGGCTACACCTTC. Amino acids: CASSPAGASGYTF.

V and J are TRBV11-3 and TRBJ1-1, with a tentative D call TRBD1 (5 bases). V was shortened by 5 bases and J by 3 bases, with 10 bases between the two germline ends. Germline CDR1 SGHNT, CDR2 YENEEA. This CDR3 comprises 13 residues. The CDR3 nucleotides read TGTGCCAGCAGCCACGACAGAGACACTGAAGCTTTCTTT. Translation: CASSHDRDTEAFF.

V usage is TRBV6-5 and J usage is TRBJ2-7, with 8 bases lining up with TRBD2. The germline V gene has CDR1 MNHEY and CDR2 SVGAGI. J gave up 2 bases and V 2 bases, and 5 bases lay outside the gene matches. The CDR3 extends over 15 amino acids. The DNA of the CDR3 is TGTGCCAGCAGTTACGGAGCGGGGGCCCCCTACGAGCAGTACTTC. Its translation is CASSYGAGAPYEQYF.

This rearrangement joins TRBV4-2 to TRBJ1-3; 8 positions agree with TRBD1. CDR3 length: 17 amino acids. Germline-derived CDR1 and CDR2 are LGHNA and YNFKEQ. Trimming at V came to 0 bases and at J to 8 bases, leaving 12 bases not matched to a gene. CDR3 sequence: CASSQDGGTGQWDTIYF. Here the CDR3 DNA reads TGTGCCAGCAGCCAAGACGGGGGGACAGGCCAATGGGACACCATATATTTT.

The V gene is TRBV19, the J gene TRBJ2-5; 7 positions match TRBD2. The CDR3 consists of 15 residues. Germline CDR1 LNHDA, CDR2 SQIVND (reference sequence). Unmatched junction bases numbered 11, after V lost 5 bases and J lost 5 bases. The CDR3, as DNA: TGTGCCAGTAGTCCAATGGGAGGGGACGGGGAGACCCAGTACTTC. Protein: CASSPMGGDGETQYF.

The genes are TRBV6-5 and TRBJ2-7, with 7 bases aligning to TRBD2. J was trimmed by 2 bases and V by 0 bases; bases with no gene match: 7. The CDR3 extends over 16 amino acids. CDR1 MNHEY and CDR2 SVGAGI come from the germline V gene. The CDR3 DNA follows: TGTGCCAGCAGTTACTCTGGGGGGGGTCGCCCCTACGAGCAGTACTTC. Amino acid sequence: CASSYSGGGRPYEQYF.

CDR3: CASSEIGPGDGYTF. Written as DNA, the CDR3 is TGTGCCAGCAGTGAAATCGGCCCAGGGGATGGCTACACCTTC. This chain connects TRBV2 to TRBJ1-2; tentatively, D is TRBD1 (6 bases). Between the trimmed V and J ends, which lost 2 bases and 6 bases, there was a span of 13 bases. Germline lookup yields CDR1 SNHLY and CDR2 FYNNEI. This CDR3 region has 14 residues.